This T cell receptor beta chain was recovered during a study of cytomegalovirus exposure and HLA in healthy donors (dated by TCRdb to between 2016 and 2019). For the study in its entirety: An earlier analysis of roughly 500 of the donors reported 250 to 300 Gb of sequence data and some 110 million unique TCR beta sequences obtained from about 170 million T cells. An earlier analysis of approximately 640 of the donors applied high-throughput TCR beta sequencing to assess whether each TCR beta V gene segment acted as functional or pseudogenic. Among the roughly 370 genotyped donors, 81% belonged to the genetic ancestry cluster associated with self-reported Caucasian donors. On average, approximately 250,000 unique TCR beta nucleotide sequences were sequenced per donor among 398 genotyped donors of the cohort, with 15% to 20% of those sequences being non-productive. An early release covering roughly 600 HLA-typed donors comprised about 310 gigabases of sequencing data and 85 million or so unique TCR sequences. Every discovery cohort repertoire had been produced on one sequencing platform. Alongside the repertoire data, information on donor age, sex, ethnicity and CMV serostatus was compiled. High-throughput TCR immunosequencing, statistical association of individual TCRs with disease status, and machine learning were combined to predict cytomegalovirus infection status. The later analysis used no new phenotypic data to find candidate immune exposures, relying instead on TCR beta sequences and their occurrence across donors. Typing coverage varied by locus: roughly 629-640 donors for A, B, C, DRB1 and DQB1; 522 for DQA1; more than 600 for DPA1; about 450 for DPB1. Class I and class II HLA loci were covered by the typing at four-digit resolution. The study aimed to test whether cataloging public T cell receptors could reveal signatures of past pathogen exposure. Because of strong linkage in the cohort, 4 to 6 DR-DQ haplotypes were treated as single units for association and clustering. In a later analysis, previously published TCR beta repertoires from 550 to 700 donors were re-analyzed and high-resolution HLA genotyping was added so that TCR occurrence patterns could be studied. In addition to the first cohort of 666 subjects, a separate validation cohort of approximately 120 different subjects was used. Genome-wide SNP genotypes for about 55% of the roughly 670 donors were used in a later genetic analysis, which treated that subset as a discovery cohort. The study used immunosequencing to profile the T cell repertoires of 666 subjects and linked those repertoires to cytomegalovirus serostatus.

Libraries were prepared through the immunoSEQ multiplex PCR assay. A mixture of 60 forward primers for TCR Vbeta segments and 13 reverse primers for TCR Jbeta segments was used in the multiplex PCR. The CDR3 region of rearranged TCR beta genes was amplified from genomic DNA with a multiplex PCR assay. The Illumina HiSeq System was used to sequence the amplified TCR beta libraries as 87-base-pair reads. The paper's processing steps were these. Across the roughly 700 repertoires, a later analysis counted 75 million to 90 million unique TCR beta chains, 8.5 million to 12 million of which were shared by at least two donors. To remove PCR and sequencing errors, raw reads were error-corrected and collapsed into unique sequences using a nearest-neighbor algorithm that merged closely related sequences. To assign V, D and J gene segments, CDR3 sequences were aligned to IMGT reference sequences. For a sequence to be retained, at least a six-nucleotide match to both a V gene segment and a J gene segment was required. A rearrangement counted as productive if the CDR3 had no stop codons and remained in frame with V and J, and every other rearrangement counted as non-productive. CDR3 was defined by IMGT convention, running from the second conserved V-encoded cysteine to the conserved J-encoded phenylalanine. The earlier analysis of more than 450 of the donors excluded sequences that lacked an unambiguous match to a single V gene segment. In an earlier analysis of around 600 of the donors, V segments were called functional above 56.7% productive rearrangements and were called segregating when the between-donor standard deviation exceeded 5%. A statistical classification framework was built for diagnosing cytomegalovirus status from the catalog of TCR beta chain sequences. V and J gene assignment, in a later analysis, came from comparing TCR nucleotide sequences with IMGT/GENE-DB human TR gene sequences. Using the TCRdist pipeline, a later analysis assigned CDR3 sequences along with most-parsimonious VDJ recombination scenarios. In a later analysis, every TCR beta chain was defined by the combination of its CDR3 amino acid sequence and its V-gene family, and reads without a unique V-gene family were dropped. As a way to deal with suspected cross-contamination and a sequencing artifact, a later analysis dropped more than 500 nucleotide sequences that were highly shared and had low generation probability. A later analysis calculated a clonal expansion index for each public chain from normalized within-repertoire ranks of inferred template counts. Generation probabilities in a later analysis came from a VDJ recombination model fitted to out-of-frame rearrangements, and those results were checked against IGoR. Hypergeometric tests were used in a later analysis to score TCR-TCR, TCR-HLA and TCR-CMV co-occurrence, with a repertoire-size bias correction applied to the TCR pairs. False discovery rates were estimated in a later analysis by permuting HLA or CMV assignments 20 times. In a later analysis, co-occurring TCRs were grouped with DBSCAN, and TCRdist sequence similarity was added when clustering was performed within HLA-allele-positive subsets. Repertoires with fewer than 30,000 or more than 120,000 public chains, plus five repertoires with anomalous nucleotide sharing, were excluded from co-occurrence clustering. This immuneACCESS table, as held by TCRdb, lists in-frame sequences with V and J called but not all clones. Of the missing ones, under half trace to an unresolved V gene in checked studies; the others have no known cause. V and J calls and clone size follow that table, whereas D and trimming were derived from the DNA. Across this sample there are 150,000 to 200,000 clones, with 70% to 90% seen only once. The top ten constitute roughly 9.3% of the sample.

The paper's findings and limits, for the study overall: The study listed 150 to 200 TCR beta chains as associated with cytomegalovirus. The sequencing pipeline was judged likely to have produced a cluster of highly shared sequence variants as a technical artifact. Assigning TCR associations to individual alleles was difficult when HLA alleles, especially DR and DQ, strongly co-occurred. In a later analysis, HLA-associated TCR beta chains were found to be more clonally expanded and to have lower generation probabilities than equally common non-associated chains. Three of the identified cytomegalovirus-associated TCR beta chains were confirmed in vitro to be specific for cytomegalovirus antigens. Only TCR beta chains were sequenced in this cohort, and the absence of alpha or paired-chain data limited detectable features. While some public TCRs were present in many individuals, most TCR sequences turned up only very rarely across donors. Because some donors lacked HLA typing at each locus, the association tests relied only on the typed subset. An earlier analysis of around 600 of the donors showed that most TCR beta V segments appeared in productive rearrangements either about 87% or about 30% of the time, which broadly matched IMGT annotations. Compared with the approximately 720-donor mean, donors in an Asian-associated ancestry cluster had fewer N-insertions in productive TCRs, according to a later genetic analysis. In a later analysis, TCR association rates were found to vary across HLA loci, with the most associated TCRs seen for DRB1 alleles and the fewest for HLA-C alleles. Some IMGT-functional V segments, including TRBV6-2 and TRBV6-3, could not be told apart with the 87-base-pair reads, so those segments were excluded. In a later analysis, several top co-occurrence clusters were reported to appear linked to parvovirus B19, influenza, CMV and Epstein-Barr virus. The classifier was reported to diagnose cytomegalovirus status with high specificity and sensitivity in both the original cohort and the validation cohort. Roughly uniform sequencing depth across donors was assumed in presence/absence analyses, although this assumption may not hold. A later analysis found that most CMV-associated TCR beta chains appeared HLA-restricted, with HLA associations seemingly driven largely by CMV exposure. CMV serostatus was the only immune exposure information available for the cohort. Linkage disequilibrium might explain the correlated functional status among segregating V segments, but an unknown experimental factor could not be ruled out. The authors suggested that the approach could potentially be generalized to other disease states and immunological phenotypes. At a false discovery rate of 0.05, a later analysis linked 15,000 to 20,000 TCR beta sequences to specific HLA alleles. A further reported finding was that TCR beta sequences accurately predicted the HLA-A and HLA-B alleles for most subjects in the first cohort. A later genetic analysis associated a missense DCLRE1C variant with V-gene and J-gene trimming of TCR beta chains, and an independent cohort replicated the association. Because counts were too low, roughly 18 rarely observed V segments, including chromosome 9 orphons, were left out of the earlier analysis of 587 of the donors.

The cohort was made up of hundreds of healthy bone marrow donors. All cohort members were sampled while nominally healthy, although unrecorded immune exposures were likely present. The donor was CMV seropositive and was included in the group of 289 seropositive cohort members. Each donor provided a peripheral blood sample, and peripheral blood mononuclear cells were used for TCR beta sequencing. The Qiagen DNeasy Blood Extraction Kit was used to extract genomic DNA from the blood cell samples. Regarding this clone: What this receptor recognizes is not known. The input lacks base qualities; no much larger clone sits a single base away.

The CDR3 spans 15 residues, from the cysteine through the phenylalanine. Only the CDR3 DNA stays, 45 bases, in frame from base 1. The germline V gene specifies SNHLY as CDR1 and FYNNEI as CDR2. The germline V end is reduced by 6 bases and the J end by 2 bases; junction bases left unmatched: 8. The sample taken for sequencing was PBMCs. Recombination joined TRBV2 with TRBJ2-3; TRBD1 lines up with 7 middle nucleotides. The clonotype comes from a man aged 18 to 29 in good health and CMV-seropositive. The DNA sequence is TGTGCCAGCAGGGGACCGGGACAGCTCACAGATACGCAGTATTTT. Protein translation: CASRGPGQLTDTQYF.